This is a list of T cell receptor beta chains from one sample in a study of control samples from healthy donors and cancer patients. TCRdb's copy holds only in-frame clones and misses some; the assay was immunoSEQ multiplex PCR. The sample records 100,000 to 120,000 clones, approximately 87% being singletons. Sequencing was performed on PBMCs. These receptors came from a woman aged 55-70 years with lung cancer. Each CDR3 is given with its conserved first and last residue. The D gene is left open where the match is weak. Clone size appears in some rows only: once, few, many, or a class for an expanded clone.

size	V	J	D	DNA	CDR3
-	TRBV10-3	TRBJ1-1	TRBD1	TGTGCCATCCGACAGGGGGGGACCACTGAAGCTTTCTTT	CAIRQGGTTEAFF
-	TRBV6-5	TRBJ1-1	TRBD1	TGTGCCAGCAGCCATCCCGCAGGGGGTGAAGCTTTCTTT	CASSHPAGGEAFF
few	TRBV9	TRBJ1-1	-	TGTGCCAGCAGCGAAAGCCCGAGGGAGAACACTGAAGCTTTCTTT	CASSESPRENTEAFF
-	TRBV3-1/TRBV3-2	TRBJ1-3	-	TGTGCCAGCAGCCAGGGTTACGGAAACACCATATATTTT	CASSQGYGNTIYF
-	TRBV18	TRBJ2-3	-	TGTGCCAGCTCACCGGCCAGAGGAACAGATACGCAGTATTTT	CASSPARGTDTQYF
-	TRBV2	TRBJ2-1	-	TGTGCCAGCATGTTCGAGAGTGAGCAGTTCTTC	CASMFESEQFF
once	TRBV11-2	TRBJ2-2	-	TGTGCCAGCAGCCATATAGTAGGCCGGGAGCTGTTTTTT	CASSHIVGRELFF
-	TRBV9	TRBJ1-2	-	TGTGCCAGCAGCGGGACGTCAGGCTATGGCTACACCTTC	CASSGTSGYGYTF
-	TRBV9	TRBJ2-3	-	TGTGCCAGCAGCGTAGAAGGGATTAGGGCAGATACGCAGTATTTT	CASSVEGIRADTQYF
-	TRBV7-9	TRBJ1-1	-	TGTGCCAGCAGCTTATGGGGGTCCGACACTGAAGCTTTCTTT	CASSLWGSDTEAFF
-	TRBV27	TRBJ2-2	TRBD1	TGTGCCAGCAGTTCGCGCCTCCGACAGGGGAACACCGGGGAGCTGTTTTTT	CASSSRLRQGNTGELFF
few	TRBV30	TRBJ2-3	-	TGTGCCTGGTTTATAGGAGTTGCGCGCGCTGACTCGAAGCCCACTAGCACAGATACGCAGTATTTT	CAWFIGVARADSKPTSTDTQYF
-	TRBV28	TRBJ2-2	-	TGTGCCAGCAGTTTAGGCACTAACACCGGGGAGCTGTTTTTT	CASSLGTNTGELFF
-	TRBV4-2	TRBJ1-2	-	TGTGCCAGCAGCCAAGATAGGGATAGTGGGTATGGCTACACCTTC	CASSQDRDSGYGYTF
-	TRBV4-1	TRBJ1-4	-	TGCGCCAGCAGCCCCCGAGGGCAGGGATTGGAAAAACTGTTTTTT	CASSPRGQGLEKLFF
-	TRBV14	TRBJ2-5	-	TGTGCCAGCAGCCAAGGGATCCAGGAGACCCAGTACTTC	CASSQGIQETQYF
-	TRBV7-9	TRBJ2-4	-	TGTGCCAGCAGCCCACGCGGGGTCTCCCCCCTGTACGCCAAAAACATTCAGTACTTC	CASSPRGVSPLYAKNIQYF
-	TRBV19	TRBJ1-2	-	TGTGCCAGTAGTATTACGGGCGCCGGCTACACCTTC	CASSITGAGYTF
-	TRBV5-6	TRBJ2-2	TRBD2	TGTGCCAGCAGCTATATCATTCAGGGACTAGACAACACCGGGGAGCTGTTTTTT	CASSYIIQGLDNTGELFF
-	TRBV5-1	TRBJ2-5	-	TGCGCCAGCAGCTTGGACTCCCCGGGGACCCAGTACTTC	CASSLDSPGTQYF
-	TRBV2	TRBJ1-3	-	TGTGCCAGCACCCCGGGGAGGGCAGTCTCTGGAAACACCATATATTTT	CASTPGRAVSGNTIYF
-	TRBV19	TRBJ1-5	TRBD1	TGTGCCAGTAGCAGGGACAGGGAAAGTTTCCAGCATTTT	CASSRDRESFQHF
-	TRBV19	TRBJ2-2	TRBD1	TGTGCCAGTAAGGGTGGACAGGAACGTTACACCGGGGAGCTGTTTTTT	CASKGGQERYTGELFF
-	TRBV27	TRBJ2-2	-	TGTGCCAGCAGTTTGGCTCAGGGAATTGCCGGGGAGCTGTTTTTT	CASSLAQGIAGELFF
-	TRBV11-1	TRBJ2-1	TRBD2	TGTGCCAGCAGCTTGAGCGGGAGTAGCGCGAATGAGCAGTTCTTC	CASSLSGSSANEQFF
-	TRBV18	TRBJ2-6	TRBD2	TGTGCCAGCTCACCCACACTAGCGGGGGGGCCTGGGGCCAACGTCCTGACTTTC	CASSPTLAGGPGANVLTF